This entry lists 30 T cell receptor beta chains sequenced from one sample in a study of T cell repertoires in cytomegalovirus infection. TCRdb recomputed calls from the reads with MiXCR, one row per CDR3 protein. Of roughly 240,000 distinct CDR3 sequences listed, about 7% are singletons. The sequenced sample was PBMCs. These TCRs come from a human donor in good health (CMV status not recorded). Some clones in this sample may be carry-over from other donors' samples.

Here the CDR3 DNA reads TGCAGTGTATTAGTGGGGCCATCGAACACTGAAGCTTTCTTT. This sequence encodes CSVLVGPSNTEAFF. This chain uses TRBV20-1 with TRBJ1-1; perhaps TRBD1 as D (5 bases). The CDR3 loop spans 14 amino acids. Trimming left V 7 bases short and J 1 base short, with 16 bases between. The germline V gene has CDR1 DFQATT and CDR2 SNEGSKA (reference sequence).

This clonotype was recorded at least ten times. The chain employs TRBV4-3 and TRBJ1-2; D is ambiguous. The V and J ends lost 0 bases and 5 bases respectively, with 7 bases between them. Per germline, CDR1 LGHNA and CDR2 YSLEER. The CDR3 length is 13 residues. The CDR3 DNA follows: TGCGCCAGCAGCCAAGATGACGGGTATGGCTACACCTTC. This codes for CASSQDDGYGYTF.

There are many counts of this clonotype. The V gene is TRBV7-2, the J gene TRBJ2-2; TRBD1 is a possible D gene (6 bases). CDR1 is SGHTA and CDR2 is FQGNSA in the germline V gene. CDR3 length equals 19 residues. The V and J ends lost 8 bases and 6 bases respectively, with 31 bases between them. The CDR3 bases are TGTGCCAGCCCGCCCCCGGCCCAACCAACAGGGTTGGGACCCGGGGAGCTGTTTTTT. It translates to CASPPPAQPTGLGPGELFF.

This clonotype showed up just a few times. The CDR3 loop reads CASSQDQTAGELFF. The CDR3 DNA sequence: TGTGCCAGCAGCCAAGATCAGACGGCCGGGGAGCTGTTTTTT. The rearrangement links TRBV14 to TRBJ2-2, with D unresolved. The CDR3 has 14 residues. Trimming shortened V by 0 bases and J by 6 bases, and 8 bases separated the two germline ends. Germline lookup yields CDR1 SGHDN and CDR2 FVKESK.

This clonotype was found many times. V and J are TRBV7-9 and TRBJ1-6; D call uncertain. The CDR3 extends over 13 amino acids. V was pared by 0 bases and J by 6 bases, with 3 bases between. Germline assignment: CDR1 SEHNR and CDR2 FQNEAQ (reference sequence). The CDR3 nucleotides read TGTGCCAGCAGCTTAGCGTCTAATTCACCCCTCCACTTT. Its translation: CASSLASNSPLHF. The entire variable domain, with the rest obtained from reference TRBV7-9 and TRBJ1-6, is as follows: DTGVSQNPRHKITKRGQNVTFRCDPISEHNRLYWYRQTLGQGPEFLTYFQNEAQLEKSRLLSDRFSAERPKGSFSTLEIQRTEQGDSAMYLCASSLASNSPLHFGNGTRLTVT.

The table lists this clonotype with many counts. The chain joins TRBV7-2 to TRBJ2-3; D is perhaps TRBD2 (5 bases). Germline assignment: CDR1 SGHTA and CDR2 FQGNSA. The CDR3 has 16 residues. Trimming left V 1 base short and J 1 base short, with 12 bases between. CDR3 nucleotide sequence: TGTGCCAGCAGCTTAGAGAGGAGGCGGGGCACAGATACGCAGTATTTT. Its translation: CASSLERRRGTDTQYF.

About this clonotype: One base away lies a much larger clone, so this may be a sequencing read error. V is TRBV3-1 and J is TRBJ2-7; D is undetermined. The CDR3 extends over 12 amino acids. CDR1 is LGHDT, CDR2 YNNKEL, per germline (reference sequence). For the CDR3, the DNA is TGTGCCAGCATCCAAGTGGCGTACGAGCAGTACTTC. Its protein is CASIQVAYEQYF.

This clonotype was observed many times. V usage is TRBV29-1 and J usage is TRBJ1-2; 9 bases match TRBD1. The trim removed 6 bases at V and 2 bases at J, leaving 4 bases unmatched. Per germline, CDR1 SQVTM and CDR2 ANQGSEA. The CDR3 is made up of 13 amino acids. In DNA, the CDR3 is TGCAGCGTAGCCGGGACAGGGAACTATGGCTACACCTTC. Translation: CSVAGTGNYGYTF.

This clonotype was seen at least ten times. This chain joins TRBV12-3 or TRBV12-4 and TRBJ1-6, with D perhaps matching TRBD1 (5 bases). V was clipped by 4 bases and J by 7 bases, with 14 bases between them. The CDR3 contains 15 residues. The CDR3 bases are TGTGCCAGCAGTTGGGGCAGGGTGGAGAATTCACCCCTCCACTTT. It encodes CASSWGRVENSPLHF.

This clonotype came up once. In DNA, the CDR3 is TGCAGTGCTAGTTGGTCCAGCGGGGGGGGCTATTTT. Encoded protein: CSASWSSGGGYF. The V call is TRBV20-1, the J call TRBJ2-3, with 10 bases identical to TRBD2. Trimming cost V 3 bases and J 15 bases; bases outside gene matches: 9. Per the germline V gene, CDR1 is DFQATT and CDR2 is SNEGSKA (reference sequence). This CDR3 comprises 12 residues.

The sample holds many counts of this clonotype. This rearrangement joins TRBV12-3 or TRBV12-4 to TRBJ2-3; D possibly corresponds to TRBD2 (6 bases). The CDR3 is made up of 14 amino acids. With 0 bases removed from V and 6 bases from J, the gap between germline ends came to 10 bases. CDR3 nucleotides: TGTGCCAGCAGTTTAGCGGGGGGTCAGGATACGCAGTATTTT. Protein product: CASSLAGGQDTQYF.

This clonotype was picked up many times. This chain joins TRBV18 and TRBJ1-2; tentative D call: TRBD1 (5 bases). Germline CDR1 is KGHSH and CDR2 is LQKENI. This CDR3 is 15 amino acids long. V dropped 2 bases and J dropped 0 bases, with 10 bases sitting between them. In DNA, the CDR3 is TGTGCCAGCTCACCATACGGGGCGGCTAACTATGGCTACACCTTC. Its protein is CASSPYGAANYGYTF.

This clonotype was observed many times. The chain joins TRBV6-2 or TRBV6-3 to TRBJ2-7; a weak D match, TRBD2 (6 bases). Germline CDR1 MNHEY, CDR2 SVGEGT. This CDR3 is built from 13 residues. V was pared by 8 bases and J by 5 bases, with 16 bases between. CDR3 sequence reads: CASAGRGVDEQYF. Written as DNA, the CDR3 is TGTGCCAGCGCCGGGCGGGGTGTCGACGAGCAGTACTTC.

This clonotype was detected only a few times. The rearrangement joins TRBV20-1 to TRBJ1-3; 7 positions agree with TRBD1. The CDR3 sequence is 16 residues long. V lost 3 bases to trimming and J lost 2 bases; unmatched junction nucleotides: 10. From germline, CDR1 is DFQATT and CDR2 SNEGSKA (reference sequence). CDR3 amino acids: CSASLRQGKAGNTIYF. The CDR3 DNA reads as TGCAGTGCTAGCCTCAGACAGGGAAAGGCTGGAAACACCATATATTTT.

This clonotype was counted at least ten times. V is TRBV7-9 and J is TRBJ2-7, with 11 bases aligning to TRBD1. The germline V gene encodes CDR1 SEHNR and CDR2 FQNEAQ (reference sequence). V was pared by 5 bases and J by 3 bases, with 6 bases of the junction left unmatched. This CDR3 comprises 15 residues. CDR3 DNA: TGTGCCAGCAGCCTCTCCGGGACAGGGGGCTACGAGCAGTACTTC. As protein: CASSLSGTGGYEQYF.

The CDR3: CASSLGGGGLNIQYF. DNA for the CDR3: TGTGCCAGCAGCTTAGGGGGCGGAGGGCTAAACATTCAGTACTTC. The V call is TRBV11-2, the J call TRBJ2-4, with D possibly matching TRBD2 (6 bases). The CDR3 totals 15 residues. The V and J ends lost 1 base and 6 bases respectively, with 13 bases between them. Germline CDR1 is SGHAT and CDR2 is FQNNGV.

This clonotype was observed many times. The chain is built from TRBV28 and TRBJ2-7; 7 nucleotides align to TRBD1. Germline values: CDR1 MDHEN, CDR2 SYDVKM. Trimming at V came to 7 bases and at J to 3 bases, leaving 15 bases not matched to a gene. This CDR3 is 16 amino acids long. Here the CDR3 DNA reads TGTGCCAGCAACCTCCGACTTGACAGGGCAGGCTACGAGCAGTACTTC. As protein: CASNLRLDRAGYEQYF.

This clonotype occurred many times. J is TRBJ1-6 and V is TRBV6-1; 8 bases fit TRBD1. CDR3 length: 15 residues. The V segment lost 5 bases and the J segment 6 bases; nucleotides outside the gene matches: 6. The germline V gene encodes CDR1 MNHNS and CDR2 SASEGT. The CDR3 spells CASSWTGLLNSPLHF. In DNA, the CDR3 is TGTGCCAGCAGTTGGACAGGGTTACTTAATTCACCCCTCCACTTT.

This clonotype was seen more than once but under ten times. The chain joins TRBV6-5 to TRBJ1-2, with 7 bases that match TRBD1. Germline-derived CDR1 and CDR2 are MNHEY and SVGAGI. This CDR3 is built from 14 residues. The J segment lost 4 bases and the V segment lost 6 bases, leaving 8 bases of the junction unmatched. Here the CDR3 reads CASRPGTASYGYTF. The CDR3 bases are TGTGCCAGCAGGCCCGGGACAGCGTCCTATGGCTACACCTTC.

This sequence joins TRBV28 and TRBJ1-6; 9 nucleotides align to TRBD1. The CDR3 contains 13 residues. V lost 10 bases to trimming and J lost 8 bases; unmatched junction nucleotides: 6. Germline loops: CDR1 MDHEN, CDR2 SYDVKM. The CDR3 protein is CATPGQGDSPLHF. As DNA, the CDR3 is TGTGCCACCCCGGGACAGGGAGATTCACCCCTCCACTTT.

This clonotype was recorded at least ten times. V gene TRBV12-3 or TRBV12-4 combines with J gene TRBJ2-2; 8 bases agree with TRBD1. With 4 bases clipped from V and 4 bases from J, the junction kept 5 bases outside the gene matches. This CDR3 spans 15 amino acids. The CDR3 nucleotides read TGTGCCAGCAGTTCCGGGACAGGAGGCACCGGGGAGCTGTTTTTT. Amino acid sequence: CASSSGTGGTGELFF.

At least ten counts were recorded for this clonotype. The chain joins TRBV12-3 or TRBV12-4 to TRBJ1-5, with TRBD1 matching over 7 bases. The trim removed 6 bases at V and 4 bases at J, leaving 9 bases unmatched. The CDR3 has 15 residues. The DNA of the CDR3 is TGTGCCAGCAGGAACCAGGGGGGTGCTAATCAGCCCCAGCATTTT. Translation: CASRNQGGANQPQHF.

V gene TRBV6-2 or TRBV6-3 combines with J gene TRBJ2-1, with D hard to call. The germline V and J ends were trimmed by 8 bases and 5 bases, with 10 bases remaining between them. Germline CDR1 reads MNHEY; CDR2 reads SVGEGT. The CDR3 sequence is 12 residues long. CDR3 DNA sequence: TGTGCCAGCTGCCGGGCTCACAATGAGCAGTTCTTC. As protein: CASCRAHNEQFF.

This clonotype was seen ten or more times. This chain connects TRBV29-1 to TRBJ2-2; D uncertain. Looked up from germline, CDR1 is SQVTM and CDR2 is ANQGSEA. V was cut by 6 bases and J by 3 bases, with 2 bases left in between. CDR3 length: 10 amino acids. DNA of the CDR3: TGCAGCGTCTACACCGGGGAGCTGTTTTTT. Its translation: CSVYTGELFF.

The chain uses TRBV29-1 and TRBJ1-4; tentatively, D is TRBD1 (5 bases). CDR3 length: 12 residues. Germline V gives CDR1 SQVTM, CDR2 ANQGSEA. V shed 7 bases and J shed 8 bases, with 14 bases lying between them. Written as DNA, the CDR3 is TGCAGCGCCTCGGTAGGGGTAGAAAAACTGTTTTTT. Residues: CSASVGVEKLFF.

This clonotype has at least ten counts. For the CDR3, the DNA is TGTGCCAGCAGCTTATCAGGGGGCAACAATTACGAGCAGTACTTC. Its protein product is CASSLSGGNNYEQYF. The V and J genes are TRBV7-9 and TRBJ2-7, with 8 bases fitting TRBD1. This CDR3 has 15 residues. Germline CDR1 is SEHNR and CDR2 is FQNEAQ (reference sequence). V lost 2 bases, J lost 4 bases, and 7 bases stayed unmatched.

This clonotype was counted ten times or more. V gene TRBV4-1 combines with J gene TRBJ2-7; 7 bases are shared with TRBD1. The CDR3 runs to 14 residues. Germline CDR1 MGHRA, CDR2 YSYEKL. V shed 2 bases, J shed 11 bases, and the junction held 12 bases outside the gene matches. The chain's CDR3 is CASSQWISTGEEYF. The CDR3 DNA reads TGCGCCAGCAGCCAATGGATCTCCACAGGGGAAGAGTACTTC.

This clonotype has only a few counts. The chain has TRBV18 and TRBJ2-5; 10 nucleotides match TRBD2. After removal of 5 bases from V and 1 base from J, the junction contained 7 bases not matched to a gene. The V gene's germline CDR1 is KGHSH and CDR2 LQKENI. This CDR3 has 16 amino acids. CDR3 DNA: TGTGCCAGCTCATCACTAGCGGGGAATTTCCAAGAGACCCAGTACTTC. It codes for CASSSLAGNFQETQYF.

This clonotype came up many times. The chain couples TRBV27 to TRBJ2-1, with D hard to call. V gave up 0 bases and J gave up 4 bases, with 4 bases separating them. The CDR3 spans 13 residues. Germline V CDR1 and CDR2: MNHEY, SMNVEV (reference sequence). The CDR3 DNA reads TGTGCCAGCAGTTTATCGAAATACAATGAGCAGTTCTTC. Encoded protein: CASSLSKYNEQFF.

This clonotype has just a few counts. The rearrangement uses TRBV6-2 or TRBV6-3 and TRBJ1-1; 7 bases align to TRBD1. The CDR3 contains 16 residues. V lost 5 bases and J lost 1; bases outside the gene matches: 10. Germline V lookup: CDR1 MNHEY, CDR2 SVGEGT. CDR3 in amino acids: CASSPRGTAPNTEAFF. Here the CDR3 DNA reads TGTGCCAGCAGTCCCCGGGGGACAGCACCGAACACTGAAGCTTTCTTT.